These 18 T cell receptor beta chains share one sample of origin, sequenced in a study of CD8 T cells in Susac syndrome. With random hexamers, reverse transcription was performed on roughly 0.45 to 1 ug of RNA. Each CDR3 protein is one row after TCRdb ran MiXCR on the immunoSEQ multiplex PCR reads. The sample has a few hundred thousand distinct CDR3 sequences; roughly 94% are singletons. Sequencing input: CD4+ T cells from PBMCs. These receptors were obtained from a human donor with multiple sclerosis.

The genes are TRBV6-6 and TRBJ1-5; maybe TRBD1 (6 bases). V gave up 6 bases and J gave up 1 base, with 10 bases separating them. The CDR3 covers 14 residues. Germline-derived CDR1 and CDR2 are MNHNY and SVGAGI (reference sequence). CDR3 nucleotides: TGTGCCAGCAGCTTTCAGGGGAGCAATCAGCCCCAGCATTTT. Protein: CASSFQGSNQPQHF.

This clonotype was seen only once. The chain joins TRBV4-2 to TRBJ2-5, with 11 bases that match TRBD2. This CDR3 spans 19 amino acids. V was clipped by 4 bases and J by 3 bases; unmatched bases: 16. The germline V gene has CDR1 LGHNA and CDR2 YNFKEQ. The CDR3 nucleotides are TGTGCCAGCAGCCCAGGGGGAAGACTAGCGGGGTACAAGGAAGAGACCCAGTACTTC. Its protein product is CASSPGGRLAGYKEETQYF.

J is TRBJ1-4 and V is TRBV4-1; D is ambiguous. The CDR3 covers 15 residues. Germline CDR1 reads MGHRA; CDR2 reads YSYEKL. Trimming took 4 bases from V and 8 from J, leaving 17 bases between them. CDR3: CASSRREQTEEKLFF. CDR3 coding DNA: TGCGCCAGCAGCCGGAGGGAACAGACCGAGGAAAAACTGTTTTTT.

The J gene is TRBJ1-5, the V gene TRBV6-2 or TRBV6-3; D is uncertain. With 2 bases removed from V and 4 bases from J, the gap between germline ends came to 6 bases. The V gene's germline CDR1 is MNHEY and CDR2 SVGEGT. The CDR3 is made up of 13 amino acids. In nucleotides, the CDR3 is TGTGCCAGCAGTTACGACGAAAATCAGCCCCAGCATTTT. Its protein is CASSYDENQPQHF.

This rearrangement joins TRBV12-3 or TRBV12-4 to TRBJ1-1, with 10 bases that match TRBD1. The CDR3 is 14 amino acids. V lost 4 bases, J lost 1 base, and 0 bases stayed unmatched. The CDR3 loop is CASSWTGGNTEAFF. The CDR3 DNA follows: TGTGCCAGCAGTTGGACAGGGGGGAACACTGAAGCTTTCTTT.

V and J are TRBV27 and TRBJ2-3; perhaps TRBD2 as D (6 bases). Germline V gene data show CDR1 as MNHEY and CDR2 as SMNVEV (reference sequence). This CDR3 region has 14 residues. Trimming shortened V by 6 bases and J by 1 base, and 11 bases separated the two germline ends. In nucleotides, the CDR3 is TGTGCCAGCAGCTTCGGGACTCGCACAGATACGCAGTATTTT. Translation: CASSFGTRTDTQYF.

The CDR3 DNA reads TGTGCCAGCAGCTTACAAGGAGACAATTCACCCCTCCACTTT. It yields the protein CASSLQGDNSPLHF. V is TRBV7-3 and J is TRBJ1-6, with unresolved D. V lost 2 bases and J 7 bases, leaving 9 bases between the germline ends. The CDR3 is 14 amino acids. CDR1 is SGHTA and CDR2 is FQGTGA in the germline V gene.

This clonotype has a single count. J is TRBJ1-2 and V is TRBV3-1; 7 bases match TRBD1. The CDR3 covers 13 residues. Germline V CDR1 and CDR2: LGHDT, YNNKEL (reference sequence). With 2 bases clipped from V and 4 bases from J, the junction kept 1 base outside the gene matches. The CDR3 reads CASSQWDSYGYTF. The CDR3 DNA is TGTGCCAGCAGCCAATGGGACAGCTATGGCTACACCTTC.

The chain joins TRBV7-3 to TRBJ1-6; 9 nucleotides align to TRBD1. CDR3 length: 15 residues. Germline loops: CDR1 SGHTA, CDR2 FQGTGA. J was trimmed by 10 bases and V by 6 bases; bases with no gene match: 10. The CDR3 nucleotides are TGTGCCAGCAGACGATCCGGGACAGGGATCTCACCCCTCCACTTT. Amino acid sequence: CASRRSGTGISPLHF.

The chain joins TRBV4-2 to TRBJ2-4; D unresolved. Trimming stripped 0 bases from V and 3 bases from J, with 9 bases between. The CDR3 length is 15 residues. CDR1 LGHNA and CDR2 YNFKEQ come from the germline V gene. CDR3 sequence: CASSQEPTDKNIQYF. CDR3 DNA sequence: TGTGCCAGCAGCCAAGAACCCACGGACAAAAACATTCAGTACTTC.

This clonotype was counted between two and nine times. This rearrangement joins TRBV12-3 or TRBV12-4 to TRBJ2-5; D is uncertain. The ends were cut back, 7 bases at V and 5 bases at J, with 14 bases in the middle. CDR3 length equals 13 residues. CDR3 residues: CASTPGGQETQYF. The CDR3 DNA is TGTGCCAGCACCCCGGGCGGCCAGGAGACCCAGTACTTC.

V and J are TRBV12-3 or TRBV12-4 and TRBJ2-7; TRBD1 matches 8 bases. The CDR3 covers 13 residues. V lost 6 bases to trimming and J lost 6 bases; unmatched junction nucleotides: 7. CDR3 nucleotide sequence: TGTGCCAGCAGCCTGATACAGGGGGGCGAGCAGTACGTC. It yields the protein CASSLIQGGEQYV.

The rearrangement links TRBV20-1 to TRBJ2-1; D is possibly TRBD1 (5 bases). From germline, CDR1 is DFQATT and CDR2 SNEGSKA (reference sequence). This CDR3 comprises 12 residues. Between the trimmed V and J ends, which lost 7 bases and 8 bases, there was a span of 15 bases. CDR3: CSGVGAWDEQFF. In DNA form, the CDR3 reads TGCAGTGGAGTAGGGGCTTGGGATGAGCAGTTCTTC.

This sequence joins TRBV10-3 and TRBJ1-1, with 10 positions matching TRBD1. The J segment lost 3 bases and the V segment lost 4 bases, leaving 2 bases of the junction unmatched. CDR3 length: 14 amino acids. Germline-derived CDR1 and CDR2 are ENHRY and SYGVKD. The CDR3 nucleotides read TGTGCCATCAGTGTAGACAGGGGGCACACTGAAGCTTTCTTT. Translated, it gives CAISVDRGHTEAFF.

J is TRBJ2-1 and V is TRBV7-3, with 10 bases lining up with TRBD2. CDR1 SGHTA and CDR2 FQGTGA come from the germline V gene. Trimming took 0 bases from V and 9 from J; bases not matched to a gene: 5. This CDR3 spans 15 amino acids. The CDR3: CASSLTGTSAGEQFF. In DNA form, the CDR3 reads TGTGCCAGCAGCTTAACCGGGACTAGCGCCGGTGAGCAGTTCTTC.

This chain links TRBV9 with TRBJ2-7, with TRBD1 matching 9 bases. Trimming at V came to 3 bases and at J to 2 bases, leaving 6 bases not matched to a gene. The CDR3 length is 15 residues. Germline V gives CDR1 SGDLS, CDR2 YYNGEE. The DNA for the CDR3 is TGTGCCAGCAGCGCGTCCGGGACAGGGACCTACGAGCAGTACTTC. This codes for CASSASGTGTYEQYF.

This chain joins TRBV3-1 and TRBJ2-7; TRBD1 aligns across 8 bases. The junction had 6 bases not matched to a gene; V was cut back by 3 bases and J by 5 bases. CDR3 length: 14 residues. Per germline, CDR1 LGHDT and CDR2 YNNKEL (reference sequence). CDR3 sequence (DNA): TGTGCCAGCAGCCAGAACAGGGGGGTCGACGAGCAGTACTTC. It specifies CASSQNRGVDEQYF.

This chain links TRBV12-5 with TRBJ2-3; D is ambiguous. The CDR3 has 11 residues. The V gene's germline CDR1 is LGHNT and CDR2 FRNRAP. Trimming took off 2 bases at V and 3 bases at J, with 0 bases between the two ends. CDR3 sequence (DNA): TGTGCTAGTGGTTTGACAGATACGCAGTATTTT. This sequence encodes CASGLTDTQYF. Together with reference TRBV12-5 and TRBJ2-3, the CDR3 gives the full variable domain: DARVTQTPRHKVTEMGQEVTMRCQPILGHNTVFWYRQTMMQGLELLAYFRNRAPLDDSGMPKDRFSAEMPDATLATLKIQPSEPRDSAVYFCASGLTDTQYFGPGTRLTVL.